The sequence of this TCR beta chain was determined in a study of monozygotic twins with inflammatory bowel disease. General study results and limits: Fewer shared clonotypes with others were found in IBD patients than in healthy twins, especially with disease activity.

This CDR3 has 17 amino acids. As for this clonotype: Its antigen is not identified.

Each TCR library consumed about 4,000 ng of total RNA. TCRdb re-called the 5' RACE reads; every CDR3 protein appears as one record, without DNA. Its table lists fewer than 350,000 distinct CDR3 sequences. The chain uses TRBV21-1 and TRBJ1-2; TCRdb proposes TRBD1, but this gene call is untestable without DNA. TRBV21-1 is designated a pseudogene. The source of this sequence is a human donor with ulcerative colitis or Crohn's disease, or a healthy co-twin of an affected twin (not recorded which). Material for sequencing was blood. This CDR3 reads CASSKVSLRGDIYGYTF.